The clone carrying this TCR beta chain was observed at least ten times. The antigen is not known. These data originate in a study of identical twins. Everyone who donated was a healthy Caucasian. V was trimmed by 0 bases and J by 0 bases, leaving 13 bases between them. The CDR3 sequence is 16 residues long. Germline V gene sequence: CDR1 DFQATT, CDR2 SNEGSKA (reference sequence). Points from the study as a whole: Analyses based on zero insertions could be partly confounded by invariant MAIT and iNKT cells. Abundant beta clonotypes from cord blood had fewer insertions, unlike memory repertoires, which showed none. Surplus twin overlap in beta out-of-frame sequences was less pronounced.

TCRdb recomputed calls from the 5' RACE reads with MiXCR, one row per CDR3 protein. The table includes about 240,000 distinct CDR3 sequences, roughly a tenth detected once. Sample: memory T cells sorted from blood. This clonotype originated in a man aged 50 or older in good health. The chain carries TRBV20-1 and TRBJ2-3; D might be TRBD2 (5 bases). CDR3 amino acids: CSARDKSGLSTDTQYF. The CDR3 DNA reads as TGCAGTGCTAGAGATAAATCGGGATTAAGCACAGATACGCAGTATTTT.